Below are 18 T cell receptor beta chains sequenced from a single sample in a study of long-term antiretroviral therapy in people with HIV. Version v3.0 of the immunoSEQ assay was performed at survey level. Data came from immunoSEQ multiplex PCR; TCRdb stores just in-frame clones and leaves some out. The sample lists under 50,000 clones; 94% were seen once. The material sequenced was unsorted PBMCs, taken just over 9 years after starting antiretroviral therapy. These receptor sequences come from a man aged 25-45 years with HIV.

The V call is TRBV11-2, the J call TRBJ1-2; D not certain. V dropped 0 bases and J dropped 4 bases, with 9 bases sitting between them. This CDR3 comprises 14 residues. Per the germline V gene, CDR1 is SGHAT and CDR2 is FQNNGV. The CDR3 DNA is TGTGCCAGCAGCTTAGATGCGGATCCCTATGGCTACACCTTC. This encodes CASSLDADPYGYTF.

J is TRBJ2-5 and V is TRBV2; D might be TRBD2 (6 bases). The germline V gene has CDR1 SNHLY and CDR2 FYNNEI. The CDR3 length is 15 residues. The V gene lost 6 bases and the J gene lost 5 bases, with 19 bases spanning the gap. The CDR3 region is CASRGWTPGVETQYF. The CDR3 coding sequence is TGTGCCAGCAGGGGGTGGACCCCGGGGGTGGAGACCCAGTACTTC.

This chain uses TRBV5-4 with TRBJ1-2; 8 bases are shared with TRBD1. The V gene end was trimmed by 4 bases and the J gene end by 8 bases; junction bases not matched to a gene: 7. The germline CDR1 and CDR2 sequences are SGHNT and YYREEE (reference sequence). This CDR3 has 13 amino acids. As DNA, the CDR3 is TGTGCCAGCAGCCTTGCAGGGGGCAGGGGCTACACCTTC. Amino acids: CASSLAGGRGYTF.

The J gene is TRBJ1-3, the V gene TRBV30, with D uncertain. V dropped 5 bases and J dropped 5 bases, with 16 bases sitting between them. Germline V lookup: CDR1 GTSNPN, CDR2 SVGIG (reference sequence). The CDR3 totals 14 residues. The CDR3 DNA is TGTGCCTGGGCCTCGGGCAGTTTACGAAACACCATATATTTT. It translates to CAWASGSLRNTIYF.

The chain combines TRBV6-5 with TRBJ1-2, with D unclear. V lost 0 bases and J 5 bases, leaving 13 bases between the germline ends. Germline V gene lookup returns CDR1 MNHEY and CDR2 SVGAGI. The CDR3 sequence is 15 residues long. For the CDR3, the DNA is TGTGCCAGCAGTTACTCATCGACCGTGCCTTATGGCTACACCTTC. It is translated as CASSYSSTVPYGYTF.

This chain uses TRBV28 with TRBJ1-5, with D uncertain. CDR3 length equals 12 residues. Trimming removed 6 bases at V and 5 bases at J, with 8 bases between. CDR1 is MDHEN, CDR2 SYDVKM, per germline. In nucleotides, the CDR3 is TGTGCCAGCAGATTGAGGTATCAGCCCCAGCATTTT. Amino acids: CASRLRYQPQHF.

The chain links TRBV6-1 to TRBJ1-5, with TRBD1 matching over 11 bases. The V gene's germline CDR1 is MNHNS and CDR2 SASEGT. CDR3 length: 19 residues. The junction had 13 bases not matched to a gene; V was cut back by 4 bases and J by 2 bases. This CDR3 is CASSVPRDRGFIGNQPQHF. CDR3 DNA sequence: TGTGCCAGCAGTGTCCCCCGGGACAGGGGGTTTATTGGCAATCAGCCCCAGCATTTT.

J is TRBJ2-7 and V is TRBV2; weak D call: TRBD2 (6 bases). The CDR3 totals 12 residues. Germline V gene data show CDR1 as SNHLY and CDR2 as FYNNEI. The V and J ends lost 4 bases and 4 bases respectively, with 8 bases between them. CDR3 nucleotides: TGTGCCAGCAGTGTTCGGGGGTACGAGCAGTACGTC. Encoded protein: CASSVRGYEQYV.

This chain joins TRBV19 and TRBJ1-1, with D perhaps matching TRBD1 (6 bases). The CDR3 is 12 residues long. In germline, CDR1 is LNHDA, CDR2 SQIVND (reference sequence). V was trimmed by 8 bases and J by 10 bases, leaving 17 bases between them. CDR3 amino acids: CASSTWGGAAFF. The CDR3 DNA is TGTGCCAGTTCCACCTGGGGGGGGGCAGCTTTCTTT.

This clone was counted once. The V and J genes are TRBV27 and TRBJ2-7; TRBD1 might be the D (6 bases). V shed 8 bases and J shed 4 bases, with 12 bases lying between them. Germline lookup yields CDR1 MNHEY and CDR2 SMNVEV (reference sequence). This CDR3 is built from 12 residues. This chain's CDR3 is CASGTPYYEQYF. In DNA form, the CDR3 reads TGTGCCAGCGGGACACCGTATTACGAGCAGTACTTC.

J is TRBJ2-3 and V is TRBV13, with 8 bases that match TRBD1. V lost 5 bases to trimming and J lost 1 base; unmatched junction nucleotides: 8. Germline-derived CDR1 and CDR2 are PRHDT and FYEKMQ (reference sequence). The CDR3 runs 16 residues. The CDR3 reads CASSADRGWGTDTQYF. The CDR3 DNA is TGTGCCAGCAGCGCCGACAGGGGTTGGGGCACAGATACGCAGTATTTT.

The chain's CDR3 is CASSPPRKEYNEQFF. CDR3 DNA sequence: TGTGCCAGCTCACCGCCGAGGAAGGAGTACAATGAGCAGTTCTTC. The chain is built from TRBV18 and TRBJ2-1; the D is unclear. The CDR3 length is 15 residues. Between the trimmed V and J ends, which lost 3 bases and 4 bases, there was a span of 13 bases. Germline loops: CDR1 KGHSH, CDR2 LQKENI.

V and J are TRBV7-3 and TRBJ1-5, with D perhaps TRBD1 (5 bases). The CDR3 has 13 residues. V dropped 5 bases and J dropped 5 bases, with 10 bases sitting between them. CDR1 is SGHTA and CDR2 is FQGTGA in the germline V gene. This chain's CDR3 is CASSRGGDQPQHF. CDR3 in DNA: TGTGCCAGCAGCCGGGGGGGGGATCAGCCCCAGCATTTT.

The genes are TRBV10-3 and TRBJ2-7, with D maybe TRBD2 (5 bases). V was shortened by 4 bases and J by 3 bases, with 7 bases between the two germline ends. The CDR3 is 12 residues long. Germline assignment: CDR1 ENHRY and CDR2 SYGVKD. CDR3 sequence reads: CAISAEGYEQYV. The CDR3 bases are TGTGCCATCAGTGCCGAGGGCTACGAGCAGTACGTC.

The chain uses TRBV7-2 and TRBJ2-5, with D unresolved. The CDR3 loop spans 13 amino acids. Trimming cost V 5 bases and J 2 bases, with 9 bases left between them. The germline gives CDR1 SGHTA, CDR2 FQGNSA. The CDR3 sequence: CASSLGRQETQYF. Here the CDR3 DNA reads TGTGCCAGCAGCCTCGGACGGCAAGAGACCCAGTACTTC.

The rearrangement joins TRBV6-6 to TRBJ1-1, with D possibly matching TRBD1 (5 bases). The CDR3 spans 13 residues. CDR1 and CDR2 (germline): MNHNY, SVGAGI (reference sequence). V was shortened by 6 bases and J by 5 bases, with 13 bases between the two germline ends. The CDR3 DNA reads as TGTGCCAGCAGGTCTAGGGGAGGAACTGAAGCTTTCTTT. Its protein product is CASRSRGGTEAFF.

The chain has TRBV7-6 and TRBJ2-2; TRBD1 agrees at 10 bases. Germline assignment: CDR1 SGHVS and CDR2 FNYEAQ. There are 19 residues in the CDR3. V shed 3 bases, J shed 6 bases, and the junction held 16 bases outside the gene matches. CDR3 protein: CASSFFPIGTGERAGELFF. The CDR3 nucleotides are TGTGCCAGCAGCTTCTTCCCTATCGGGACAGGGGAAAGGGCCGGGGAGCTGTTTTTT.

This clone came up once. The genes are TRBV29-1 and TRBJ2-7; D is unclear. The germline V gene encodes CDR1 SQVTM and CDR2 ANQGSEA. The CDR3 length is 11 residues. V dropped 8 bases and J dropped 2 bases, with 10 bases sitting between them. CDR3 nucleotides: TGCAGCACTATTACAGCCTACGAGCAGTACTTC. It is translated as CSTITAYEQYF.